Presented here are 21 T cell receptor beta chains from one specimen sequenced in a study of T cells after posttransplantation cyclophosphamide. Data came from immunoSEQ multiplex PCR; TCRdb stores just in-frame clones and leaves some out. The sample shows some 4,300 clones, 76% of them seen only once. Treatment was busulfan-fludarabine conditioning, a marrow graft, and cyclophosphamide on days +3 and +4. Sample: PBMCs, taken after allogeneic stem cell transplant with posttransplant cyclophosphamide. The receptors were gathered from a male patient aged 40-55 years who received an allogeneic stem cell transplant from a related donor, was CMV-positive, and had acute and chronic GVHD. Some T cells here may be from the graft donor.

The chain couples TRBV6-5 to TRBJ2-7; D gene ambiguous. Germline assignment: CDR1 MNHEY and CDR2 SVGAGI. The CDR3 extends over 13 amino acids. V lost 6 bases and J 0 bases, leaving 9 bases between the germline ends. For the CDR3, the DNA is TGTGCCAGCAGGGGCAGCAGCTCCTACGAGCAGTACTTC. It is translated as CASRGSSSYEQYF.

The CDR3 protein is CASSQGLAGIYEQYF. In DNA, the CDR3 is TGTGCCAGCAGTCAGGGACTAGCGGGAATCTACGAGCAGTACTTC. The chain has TRBV6-5 and TRBJ2-7; 13 bases align to TRBD2. CDR1 and CDR2 (germline): MNHEY, SVGAGI. V was clipped by 5 bases and J by 3 bases; unmatched bases: 4. The CDR3 is 15 residues long.

The chain recombines TRBV11-3 with TRBJ2-1, with D maybe TRBD2 (5 bases). The CDR3 covers 14 residues. CDR1 and CDR2 (germline): SGHNT, YENEEA. The V gene lost 4 bases and the J gene lost 6 bases, with 13 bases spanning the gap. This chain's CDR3 is CASSYPEGPNEQFF. CDR3 in DNA: TGTGCCAGCAGCTACCCCGAGGGCCCCAATGAGCAGTTCTTC.

The V and J genes are TRBV30 and TRBJ2-4; 14 nucleotides match TRBD2. V gave up 3 bases and J gave up 0 bases; unmatched junction bases: 10. Germline V gene sequence: CDR1 GTSNPN, CDR2 SVGIG (reference sequence). The CDR3 consists of 19 residues. CDR3 residues: CAWRDSGLAGALAKNIQYF. CDR3 nucleotides: TGTGCCTGGAGGGACTCGGGACTAGCGGGAGCATTAGCCAAAAACATTCAGTACTTC.

Concerning this clone itself: The same CDR3 can be traced to other DNA sequences in this sample. The chain uses TRBV4-3 and TRBJ1-4; unclear D gene. Germline V gene sequence: CDR1 LGHNA, CDR2 YSLEER. V lost 0 bases and J 0 bases, leaving 5 bases between the germline ends. The CDR3 consists of 15 residues. The CDR3 DNA follows: TGCGCCAGCAGCCAAGAATTAGCAACTAATGAAAAACTGTTTTTT. It encodes CASSQELATNEKLFF.

The chain is built from TRBV19 and TRBJ2-1; D ambiguous. Trimming stripped 0 bases from V and 0 bases from J, with 6 bases between. The CDR3 extends over 15 amino acids. Germline CDR1 reads LNHDA; CDR2 reads SQIVND (reference sequence). CDR3 bases: TGTGCCAGTAGTATAGAGCCGGGCTCCTACAATGAGCAGTTCTTC. This gives the protein CASSIEPGSYNEQFF.

The CDR3 bases are TGTGCCAGCAGCTTAGTGGGGCCGGACTCCTACGAGCAGTACTTC. Encoded protein: CASSLVGPDSYEQYF. This chain uses TRBV7-9 with TRBJ2-7; possible D gene TRBD1, 5 bases. Germline values: CDR1 SEHNR, CDR2 FQNEAQ (reference sequence). V was pared by 1 base and J by 0 bases, with 10 bases between. This CDR3 spans 15 amino acids.

The J gene is TRBJ2-1, the V gene TRBV5-4, with D unclear. V lost 2 bases to trimming and J lost 7 bases, with 10 bases between them. The germline CDR1 and CDR2 sequences are SGHNT and YYREEE (reference sequence). The CDR3 length is 13 residues. The CDR3 bases are TGTGCCAGCAGCTTACTATCGACGAATGAGCAGTTCTTC. Translating it yields CASSLLSTNEQFF.

This clone was detected only a few times. The chain is built from TRBV5-1 and TRBJ2-1; 10 bases line up with TRBD1. The CDR3 loop spans 13 amino acids. CDR1 is SGHRS, CDR2 YFSETQ, per germline. J gave up 7 bases and V 4 bases, and 2 bases lay outside the gene matches. CDR3 DNA sequence: TGCGCCAGCAGCAAGGACAGGGGGAATGAGCAGTTCTTC. Residues: CASSKDRGNEQFF.

This clone appeared a few times. The rearrangement uses TRBV6-5 and TRBJ2-7, with TRBD2 identical over 10 bases. CDR1 and CDR2 from the germline V gene are MNHEY and SVGAGI. After removal of 4 bases from V and 4 bases from J, the junction contained 7 bases not matched to a gene. This CDR3 contains 15 residues. CDR3 sequence: CASSFPGTSVYEQYF. In DNA, the CDR3 is TGTGCCAGCAGTTTCCCCGGGACTAGCGTATACGAGCAGTACTTC.

The chain links TRBV5-5 to TRBJ2-3, with D possibly matching TRBD1 (6 bases). Looked up from germline, CDR1 is SGHKS and CDR2 is YYEKEE (reference sequence). The CDR3 spans 17 residues. V lost 2 bases and J 5 bases, leaving 21 bases between the germline ends. CDR3 protein: CASSFTFATGGRDTQYF. The CDR3 coding sequence is TGTGCCAGCAGCTTTACCTTTGCGACAGGAGGTAGAGATACGCAGTATTTT. Variable domain in full (rest from reference TRBV5-5 and TRBJ2-3): DAGVTQSPTHLIKTRGQQVTLRCSPISGHKSVSWYQQVLGQGPQFIFQYYEKEERGRGNFPDRFSARQFPNYSSELNVNALLLGDSALYLCASSFTFATGGRDTQYFGPGTRLTVL.

The chain recombines TRBV2 with TRBJ1-4; no clear D. The length of the CDR3 is 13 residues. Germline CDR1 reads SNHLY; CDR2 reads FYNNEI. V dropped 0 bases and J dropped 6 bases, with 5 bases sitting between them. The CDR3 spells CASSEALDEKLFF. The CDR3, as DNA: TGTGCCAGCAGTGAAGCGCTAGATGAAAAACTGTTTTTT.

This rearrangement joins TRBV5-1 to TRBJ2-3; no reliable D call. Germline V lookup: CDR1 SGHRS, CDR2 YFSETQ. Trimming pared 0 bases from V and 4 bases from J, leaving 9 bases between. CDR3 length: 14 residues. CDR3 residues: CASSLADRADTQYF. Written as DNA, the CDR3 is TGCGCCAGCAGCTTGGCCGATCGGGCAGATACGCAGTATTTT.

This clone came up a few times. V is TRBV7-9 and J is TRBJ1-2, with TRBD1 identical over 7 bases. V was pared by 3 bases and J by 3 bases, with 7 bases of the junction left unmatched. The CDR3 has 15 amino acids. Germline V gene lookup returns CDR1 SEHNR and CDR2 FQNEAQ (reference sequence). CDR3 protein: CASSLASGGDYGYTF. In DNA, the CDR3 is TGTGCCAGCAGCTTGGCGTCAGGGGGTGACTATGGCTACACCTTC.

V is TRBV6-5 and J is TRBJ2-7, with 10 bases aligning to TRBD1. This CDR3 comprises 14 residues. The V gene's germline CDR1 is MNHEY and CDR2 SVGAGI. Trimming cost V 7 bases and J 2 bases; bases outside gene matches: 5. CDR3: CASTIGQGAYEQYF. Here the CDR3 DNA reads TGTGCCAGCACTATAGGACAGGGGGCCTACGAGCAGTACTTC.

This chain connects TRBV19 to TRBJ2-7; TRBD2 matches 12 bases. The CDR3 contains 16 residues. CDR1 and CDR2 (germline): LNHDA, SQIVND (reference sequence). Trimming at V came to 5 bases and at J to 2 bases, leaving 7 bases not matched to a gene. The CDR3 nucleotides read TGTGCCAGTAGTCCGCCGGGACTAGCGGGCACCTACGAGCAGTACTTC. Translating it yields CASSPPGLAGTYEQYF.

The chain combines TRBV19 with TRBJ2-3, with 9 bases matching TRBD2. Germline-derived CDR1 and CDR2 are LNHDA and SQIVND (reference sequence). J lost 9 bases, V lost 4 bases, and 11 bases had no gene match. The CDR3 length is 15 residues. This CDR3 reads CASSRNSGRGGTQYF. The CDR3 region has the DNA TGTGCCAGTAGTAGGAATAGCGGGAGAGGGGGGACGCAGTATTTT. Using reference TRBV19 and TRBJ2-3 for the parts outside the CDR3, the full variable domain is DGGITQSPKYLFRKEGQNVTLSCEQNLNHDAMYWYRQDPGQGLRLIYYSQIVNDFQKGDIAEGYSVSREKKESFPLTVTSAQKNPTAFYLCASSRNSGRGGTQYFGPGTRLTVL.

V and J are TRBV7-2 and TRBJ2-1; 9 positions match TRBD2. CDR1 is SGHTA, CDR2 FQGNSA, per germline. The length of the CDR3 is 15 residues. The trim removed 5 bases at V and 2 bases at J, leaving 4 bases unmatched. The CDR3 bases are TGTGCCAGCAGCGCAAGCGGGAGGACCTACAATGAGCAGTTCTTC. Encoded protein: CASSASGRTYNEQFF.

The genes are TRBV5-4 and TRBJ2-1; 12 bases are a match to TRBD2. With V trimmed by 4 bases and J by 4 bases, 6 bases remained unmatched. Germline CDR1 reads SGHNT; CDR2 reads YYREEE (reference sequence). The CDR3 covers 16 residues. The CDR3 reads CASSLPTSGRYNEQFF. CDR3 sequence (DNA): TGTGCCAGCAGCCTCCCGACTAGCGGGAGATACAATGAGCAGTTCTTC.

J is TRBJ2-1 and V is TRBV4-2, with 9 nucleotides matching TRBD2. Germline V gene lookup returns CDR1 LGHNA and CDR2 YNFKEQ. The junction had 11 bases not matched to a gene; V was cut back by 4 bases and J by 4 bases. The CDR3 is 17 amino acids. Here the CDR3 reads CASSRGAGLASYNEQFF. The DNA for the CDR3 is TGTGCCAGCAGCCGCGGAGCGGGACTAGCTTCATACAATGAGCAGTTCTTC.

This chain joins TRBV9 and TRBJ2-7; 12 nucleotides line up with TRBD2. CDR3 length: 16 amino acids. Trimming cost V 5 bases and J 6 bases; bases outside gene matches: 12. The V gene's germline CDR1 is SGDLS and CDR2 YYNGEE. The CDR3 protein is CASSSEASGRASEQYF. CDR3 bases: TGTGCCAGCAGTTCCGAGGCTAGCGGGAGGGCCTCCGAGCAGTACTTC.